Listed here are 17 T cell receptor beta chains from one sample, sequenced in a study of T-cell reconstitution after alpha-beta-depleted transplantation in children. Using unique molecular identifiers, the investigators prepared the TCRbeta library. TCRdb passed the PCR reads through MiXCR, listing each CDR3 protein once. Among approximately 350,000 distinct CDR3 sequences listed, approximately 10% were seen once. The sequencing here drew on PBMCs from the stem cell graft donor, taken from the stem cell graft. These receptors were taken from a human donor who donated a stem cell graft to a child with acute lymphoblastic leukemia.

The chain joins TRBV20-1 to TRBJ2-1; 9 nucleotides line up with TRBD2. This CDR3 is 19 amino acids long. Looked up from germline, CDR1 is DFQATT and CDR2 is SNEGSKA (reference sequence). Losses at the gene ends were 1 base for V and 5 bases for J; bases not matched to a gene: 18. The CDR3 DNA reads as TGCAGTGCTAGAGTGCCGGCGGGGTGGCGGGAGGGCAAGCACAATGAGCAGTTCTTC. It translates to CSARVPAGWREGKHNEQFF.

This rearrangement joins TRBV7-9 to TRBJ2-7; no definite D call. CDR1 and CDR2 from the germline V gene are SEHNR and FQNEAQ (reference sequence). This CDR3 is 13 amino acids long. Deletions cut 3 bases from V and 5 bases from J, with 11 bases between. CDR3 protein: CASSLSLENEQYF. CDR3 sequence (DNA): TGTGCCAGCAGCTTGTCCTTGGAGAACGAGCAGTACTTC.

This clonotype was detected many times. The rearrangement links TRBV6-4 to TRBJ2-5; D call uncertain. CDR1 and CDR2 (germline): MRHNA, SNTAGT. CDR3 size: 13 residues. V dropped 3 bases and J dropped 2 bases, with 7 bases sitting between them. CDR3 coding DNA: TGTGCCAGCAGTGAGAATCCGCAAGAGACCCAGTACTTC. Protein: CASSENPQETQYF.

The chain employs TRBV25-1 and TRBJ1-5; no reliable D call. The CDR3 sequence is 13 residues long. V dropped 5 bases and J dropped 7 bases, with 12 bases sitting between them. The germline V gene encodes CDR1 MGHDK and CDR2 SYGVNS. CDR3 sequence: CASSPLGRQPQHF. The CDR3 bases are TGTGCCAGCAGTCCACTAGGGCGGCAGCCCCAGCATTTT.

This clonotype has just a few counts. V is TRBV5-1 and J is TRBJ1-2, with 7 bases fitting TRBD1. Trimming removed 4 bases from V and 4 bases from J; junction bases left unmatched: 7. CDR1 is SGHRS and CDR2 is YFSETQ in the germline V gene. The CDR3 contains 14 residues. Here the CDR3 DNA reads TGCGCCAGCAGCACCAGGGGGTCCTTCTATGGCTACACCTTC. It is translated as CASSTRGSFYGYTF.

The rearrangement uses TRBV15 and TRBJ2-5, with D tentatively TRBD2 (6 bases). The CDR3 has 16 amino acids. From germline, CDR1 is LNHNV and CDR2 YYDKDF (reference sequence). The ends were cut back, 0 bases at V and 5 bases at J, with 16 bases in the middle. As DNA, the CDR3 is TGTGCCACCAGCAGAGATTCAAGCGGGCTCAGGGAGACCCAGTACTTC. Its protein product is CATSRDSSGLRETQYF.

CDR3 nucleotides: TGCAGTGCGAAGGGACTATCCTACAATGAGCAGTTCTTC. Protein product: CSAKGLSYNEQFF. The genes are TRBV20-1 and TRBJ2-1; 7 nucleotides agree with TRBD2. Unmatched junction bases numbered 3, after V lost 6 bases and J lost 1 base. This CDR3 is 13 amino acids long. CDR1 DFQATT and CDR2 SNEGSKA come from the germline V gene (reference sequence).

The V gene is TRBV21-1, the J gene TRBJ2-1; the table's D call, TRBD1, was not checked against the DNA. TRBV21-1 corresponds to a pseudogene. The CDR3 spans 17 residues. The CDR3 nucleotides are TGTGCCAGCAGCAAAGGTCATCAGGCAGGGGGGTACAATGAGCAGTTCTTC. Translation gives CASSKGHQAGGYNEQFF.

This rearrangement joins TRBV20-1 to TRBJ2-7; 11 nucleotides match TRBD1. The CDR3 totals 13 residues. After removal of 1 base from V and 6 bases from J, the junction contained 2 bases not matched to a gene. Germline CDR1 and CDR2: DFQATT and SNEGSKA (reference sequence). The CDR3 DNA sequence: TGCAGTGCTAGAGGGACAGGGGGCATCGAGCAGTACTTC. Protein sequence: CSARGTGGIEQYF.

This clonotype was detected a few times. This rearrangement joins TRBV7-2 to TRBJ1-4; D is possibly TRBD1 (5 bases). The CDR3 runs to 13 residues. With 5 bases removed from V and 5 bases from J, the gap between germline ends came to 9 bases. Germline CDR1 and CDR2: SGHTA and FQGNSA. For the CDR3, the DNA is TGTGCCAGCAGCGCCAGGGAGAATGAAAAACTGTTTTTT. Translated, it gives CASSARENEKLFF.

J is TRBJ1-3 and V is TRBV5-1; the D gene is possibly TRBD1 (6 bases). Germline assignment: CDR1 SGHRS and CDR2 YFSETQ. The V and J ends lost 0 bases and 0 bases respectively, with 16 bases between them. The CDR3 totals 18 residues. DNA of the CDR3: TGCGCCAGCAGCTTGGGGCATACAGGGCCCATCTCTGGAAACACCATATATTTT. It yields the protein CASSLGHTGPISGNTIYF.

The table lists this clonotype with many counts. The chain uses TRBV5-1 and TRBJ2-1; tentatively, D is TRBD1 (6 bases). Germline CDR1 reads SGHRS; CDR2 reads YFSETQ. CDR3 size: 12 residues. V lost 5 bases and J lost 7, with 10 bases in between. CDR3 DNA: TGCGCCAGCAGTATACAGGGAAATGAGCAGTTCTTC. This gives the protein CASSIQGNEQFF.

This sequence joins TRBV27 and TRBJ1-3; the D is unclear. Germline assignment: CDR1 MNHEY and CDR2 SMNVEV (reference sequence). The CDR3 length is 13 residues. The V end was cut by 9 bases, the J end by 4 bases, with 13 bases between. The CDR3 DNA is TGTGCCAGTACCTGGGTGCTAGGAAACACCATATATTTT. Protein product: CASTWVLGNTIYF.

This clonotype showed up just a few times. The chain links TRBV7-8 to TRBJ2-3, with 10 bases identical to TRBD2. The CDR3 spans 16 residues. The germline V gene encodes CDR1 SGHVS and CDR2 FQNEAQ. V gave up 4 bases and J gave up 6 bases; unmatched junction bases: 10. CDR3 protein: CASSSSGRALWDTQYF. In DNA, the CDR3 is TGTGCCAGCAGCTCGAGCGGGAGGGCGCTGTGGGATACGCAGTATTTT.

This clonotype was counted only a few times. The chain recombines TRBV30 with TRBJ1-4, with TRBD1 as a possible D gene (5 bases). The CDR3 runs 14 residues. V dropped 0 bases and J dropped 2 bases, with 7 bases sitting between them. Germline V lookup: CDR1 GTSNPN, CDR2 SVGIG (reference sequence). The CDR3 reads CAWSVEGTNEKLFF. Here the CDR3 DNA reads TGTGCCTGGAGTGTTGAGGGGACTAATGAAAAACTGTTTTTT.

This clonotype was observed a few times. V usage is TRBV9 and J usage is TRBJ2-5; no clear D. Per germline, CDR1 SGDLS and CDR2 YYNGEE. The CDR3 totals 14 residues. The germline V and J ends were trimmed by 4 bases and 2 bases, with 12 bases remaining between them. In DNA form, the CDR3 reads TGTGCCAGCAGCCACGGAAGAAATCAAGAGACCCAGTACTTC. Amino acids: CASSHGRNQETQYF.

CDR3 in DNA: TGTGCCAGCAGCCGTAGCGGGAGGGTTCAGTATTTT. Amino acid sequence: CASSRSGRVQYF. The chain has TRBV6-2 or TRBV6-3 and TRBJ2-3; 11 nucleotides match TRBD2. This CDR3 has 12 residues. The germline V gene encodes CDR1 MNHEY and CDR2 SVGEGT. V trimming: 6 bases; J trimming: 12 bases; junction bases outside the gene matches: 5.